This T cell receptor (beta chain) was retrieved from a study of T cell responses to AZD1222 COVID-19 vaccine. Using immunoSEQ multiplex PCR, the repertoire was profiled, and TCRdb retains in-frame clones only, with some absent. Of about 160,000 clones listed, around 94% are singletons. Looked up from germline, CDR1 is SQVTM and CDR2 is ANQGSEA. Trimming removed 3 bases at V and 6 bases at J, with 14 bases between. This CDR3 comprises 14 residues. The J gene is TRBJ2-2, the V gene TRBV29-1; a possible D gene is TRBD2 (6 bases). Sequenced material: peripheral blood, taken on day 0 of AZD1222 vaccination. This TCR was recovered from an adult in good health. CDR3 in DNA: TGCAGCGTTGAGATCGGGAGCATCGCCGGGGAGCTGTTTTTT. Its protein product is CSVEIGSIAGELFF.